This passage covers 3 T cell receptor beta chains from one sample sequenced in a study of cytomegalovirus exposure and HLA in healthy donors. Data came from immunoSEQ multiplex PCR; TCRdb stores just in-frame clones and leaves some out. Here the sample spans tens of thousands of clones, approximately 90% being singletons. The sequencing sample was made of PBMCs. The receptors were sampled from a man aged 30-40 years in good health and CMV-seronegative.

The V call is TRBV18, the J call TRBJ1-2, with D perhaps TRBD1 (5 bases). V gave up 8 bases and J gave up 3 bases, with 10 bases separating them. The CDR3 consists of 12 residues. The germline gives CDR1 KGHSH, CDR2 LQKENI. The CDR3 bases are TGTGCCAGCGGCGGGGGTGACTATGGCTACACCTTC. Translating gives CASGGGDYGYTF.

CDR3 sequence: CASSDAGTDNQPQHF. In DNA, the CDR3 is TGTGCCAGTAGTGACGCCGGGACAGATAATCAGCCCCAGCATTTT. The chain uses TRBV19 and TRBJ1-5; 7 positions match TRBD1. J lost 4 bases, V lost 5 bases, and 8 bases had no gene match. The V gene's germline CDR1 is LNHDA and CDR2 SQIVND (reference sequence). The CDR3 length is 15 residues.

This sequence joins TRBV9 and TRBJ1-4, with D unclear. CDR1 is SGDLS and CDR2 is YYNGEE in the germline V gene. The CDR3 totals 12 residues. The V gene lost 3 bases and the J gene lost 5 bases, with 5 bases spanning the gap. CDR3 residues: CASSAGNEKLFF. CDR3 nucleotides: TGTGCCAGCAGCGCAGGCAATGAAAAACTGTTTTTT.